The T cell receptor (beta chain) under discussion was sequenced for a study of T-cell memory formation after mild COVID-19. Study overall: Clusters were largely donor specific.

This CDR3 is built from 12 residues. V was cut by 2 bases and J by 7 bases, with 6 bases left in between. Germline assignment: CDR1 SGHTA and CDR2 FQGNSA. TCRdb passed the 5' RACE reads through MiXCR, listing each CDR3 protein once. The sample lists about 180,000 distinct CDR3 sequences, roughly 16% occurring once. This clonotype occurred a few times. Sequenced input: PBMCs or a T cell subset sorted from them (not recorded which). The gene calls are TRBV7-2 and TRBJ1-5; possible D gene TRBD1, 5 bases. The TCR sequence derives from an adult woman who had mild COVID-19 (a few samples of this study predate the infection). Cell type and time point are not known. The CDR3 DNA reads TGTGCCAGCAGCTTACAGGGCCAGCCCCAGCATTTT. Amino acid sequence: CASSLQGQPQHF.